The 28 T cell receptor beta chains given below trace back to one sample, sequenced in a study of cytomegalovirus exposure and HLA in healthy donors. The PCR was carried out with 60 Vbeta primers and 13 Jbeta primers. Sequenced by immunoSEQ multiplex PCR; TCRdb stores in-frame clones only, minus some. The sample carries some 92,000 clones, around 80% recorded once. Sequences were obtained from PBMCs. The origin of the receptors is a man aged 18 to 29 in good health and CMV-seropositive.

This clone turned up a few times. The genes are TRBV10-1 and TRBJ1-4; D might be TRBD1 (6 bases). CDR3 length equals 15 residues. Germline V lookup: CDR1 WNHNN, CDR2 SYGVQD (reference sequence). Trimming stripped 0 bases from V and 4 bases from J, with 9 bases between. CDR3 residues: CASSESAGDNEKLFF. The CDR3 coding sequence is TGCGCCAGCAGTGAGTCTGCAGGGGATAATGAAAAACTGTTTTTT.

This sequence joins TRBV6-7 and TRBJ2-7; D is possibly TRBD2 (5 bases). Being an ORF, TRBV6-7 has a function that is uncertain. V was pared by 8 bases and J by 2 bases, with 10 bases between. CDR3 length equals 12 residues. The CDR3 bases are TGTGCCAGCGGACTGCCTCCCTACGAGCAGTACTTC. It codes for CASGLPPYEQYF.

CDR3 residues: CASKSTSTLTGAMNTEAFF. The CDR3 DNA follows: TGCGCCAGCAAATCAACCTCTACTCTGACAGGGGCCATGAACACTGAAGCTTTCTTT. The chain uses TRBV10-2 and TRBJ1-1; TRBD1 matches 8 bases. Germline CDR1 is WSHSY and CDR2 is SAAADI. The CDR3 runs 19 residues. Losses at the gene ends were 7 bases for V and 0 bases for J; bases not matched to a gene: 19.

DNA for the CDR3: TGTGCCAGCTCACAGTACAGGGTTGATGAGCAGTTCTTC. It encodes CASSQYRVDEQFF. The genes are TRBV18 and TRBJ2-1; a weak D match, TRBD1 (6 bases). The CDR3 consists of 13 residues. Trimming pared 4 bases from V and 8 bases from J, leaving 12 bases between. The germline gives CDR1 KGHSH, CDR2 LQKENI.

The CDR3 here is CASSESSGALHQPQHF. CDR3 bases: TGTGCCAGCAGCGAATCTTCTGGGGCACTTCATCAGCCCCAGCATTTT. The rearrangement links TRBV28 to TRBJ1-5, with D perhaps TRBD1 (5 bases). Germline V gene data show CDR1 as MDHEN and CDR2 as SYDVKM. V dropped 6 bases and J dropped 5 bases, with 20 bases sitting between them. The CDR3 contains 16 residues.

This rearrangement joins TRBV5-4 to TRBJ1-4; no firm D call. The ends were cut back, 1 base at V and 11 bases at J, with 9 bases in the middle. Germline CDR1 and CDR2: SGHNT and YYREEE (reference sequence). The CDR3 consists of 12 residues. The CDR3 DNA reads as TGTGCCAGCAGCTTGAGCCGGGGTAAACTGTTTTTT. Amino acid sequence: CASSLSRGKLFF.

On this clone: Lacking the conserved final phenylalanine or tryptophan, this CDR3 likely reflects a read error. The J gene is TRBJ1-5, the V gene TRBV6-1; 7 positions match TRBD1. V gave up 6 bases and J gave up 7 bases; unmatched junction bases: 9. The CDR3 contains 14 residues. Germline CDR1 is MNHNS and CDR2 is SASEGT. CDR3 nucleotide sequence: TGTGCCAGCAGCCAAGTACAGGGGAGGCAGCCCCAGCATGTT. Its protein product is CASSQVQGRQPQHV.

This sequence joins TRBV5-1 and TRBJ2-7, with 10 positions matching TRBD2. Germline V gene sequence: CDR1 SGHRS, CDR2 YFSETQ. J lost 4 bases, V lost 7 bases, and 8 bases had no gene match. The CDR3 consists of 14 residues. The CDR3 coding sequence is TGCGCCAGCGTGGGGCTAGCGGGGGAATACGAGCAGTACTTC. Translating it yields CASVGLAGEYEQYF. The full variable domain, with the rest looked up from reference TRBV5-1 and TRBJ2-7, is KAGVTQTPRYLIKTRGQQVTLSCSPISGHRSVSWYQQTPGQGLQFLFEYFSETQRNKGNFPGRFSGRQFSNSRSEMNVSTLELGDSALYLCASVGLAGEYEQYFGPGTRLTVT.

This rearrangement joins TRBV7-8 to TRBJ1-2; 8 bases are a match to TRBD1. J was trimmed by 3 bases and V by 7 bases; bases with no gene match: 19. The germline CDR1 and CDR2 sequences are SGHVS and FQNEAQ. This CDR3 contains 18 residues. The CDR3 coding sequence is TGTGCCAGCACCGTCCTTGGTGGGACAGGTGGGGGGCACTATGGCTACACCTTC. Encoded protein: CASTVLGGTGGGHYGYTF.

CDR3 nucleotide sequence: TGTGCCAGCAGCTTGGGGGGACTCAAATCGGATGGCTACACCTTC. Protein: CASSLGGLKSDGYTF. V is TRBV11-2 and J is TRBJ1-2, with a possible D match to TRBD1 (5 bases). Germline V CDR1 and CDR2: SGHAT, FQNNGV. Between the trimmed V and J ends, which lost 3 bases and 6 bases, there was a span of 17 bases. The CDR3 spans 15 residues.

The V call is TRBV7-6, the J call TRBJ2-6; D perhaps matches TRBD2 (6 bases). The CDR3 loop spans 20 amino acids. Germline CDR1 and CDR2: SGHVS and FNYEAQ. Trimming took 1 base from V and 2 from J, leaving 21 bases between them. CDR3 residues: CASSLVPLYGGETGANVLTF. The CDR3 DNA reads TGTGCCAGCAGCTTAGTGCCCCTATACGGGGGAGAGACTGGGGCCAACGTCCTGACTTTC. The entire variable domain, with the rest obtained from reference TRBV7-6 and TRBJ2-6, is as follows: GAGVSQSPRYKVTKRGQDVALRCDPISGHVSLYWYRQALGQGPEFLTYFNYEAQQDKSGLPNDRFSAERPEGSISTLTIQRTEQRDSAMYRCASSLVPLYGGETGANVLTFGAGSRLTVL.

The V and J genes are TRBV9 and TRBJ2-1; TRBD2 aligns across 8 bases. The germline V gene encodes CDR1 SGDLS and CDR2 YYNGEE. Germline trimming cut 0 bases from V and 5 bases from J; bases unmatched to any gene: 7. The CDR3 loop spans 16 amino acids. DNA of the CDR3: TGTGCCAGCAGCGTAGACAACGGGGGGGCTAACAATGAGCAGTTCTTC. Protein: CASSVDNGGANNEQFF.

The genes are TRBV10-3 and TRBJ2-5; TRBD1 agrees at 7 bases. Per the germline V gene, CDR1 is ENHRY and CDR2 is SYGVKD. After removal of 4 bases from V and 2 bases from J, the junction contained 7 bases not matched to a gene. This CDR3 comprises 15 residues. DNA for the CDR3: TGTGCCATCAGTGTTGCAGGGGGTGGGCAAGAGACCCAGTACTTC. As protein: CAISVAGGGQETQYF.

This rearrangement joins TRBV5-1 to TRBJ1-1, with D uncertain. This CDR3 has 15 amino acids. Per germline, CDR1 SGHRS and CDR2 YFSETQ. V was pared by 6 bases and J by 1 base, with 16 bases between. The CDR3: CASTSKRETNTEAFF. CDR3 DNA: TGCGCCAGCACGTCCAAAAGGGAGACGAACACTGAAGCTTTCTTT.

CDR3: CASSVNRDRNTEAFF. DNA of the CDR3: TGTGCCAGCAGTGTAAACCGGGACAGGAACACTGAAGCTTTCTTT. V usage is TRBV27 and J usage is TRBJ1-1; 7 bases fit TRBD1. Germline CDR1 MNHEY, CDR2 SMNVEV (reference sequence). J was trimmed by 1 base and V by 5 bases; bases with no gene match: 7. The CDR3 totals 15 residues.

CDR3 coding DNA: TGCGCCAGCAGCCGGGACAGTCAAGAGACCCAGTACTTC. This codes for CASSRDSQETQYF. The chain carries TRBV10-1 and TRBJ2-5; 7 bases align to TRBD1. V trimming: 6 bases; J trimming: 2 bases; junction bases outside the gene matches: 3. Germline V gene lookup returns CDR1 WNHNN and CDR2 SYGVQD (reference sequence). The CDR3 is 13 residues long.

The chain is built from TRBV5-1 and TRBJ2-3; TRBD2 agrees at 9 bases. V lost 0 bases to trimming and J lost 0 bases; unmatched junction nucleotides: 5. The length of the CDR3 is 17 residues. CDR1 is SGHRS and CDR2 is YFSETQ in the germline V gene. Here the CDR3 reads CASSLGPAGGSTDTQYF. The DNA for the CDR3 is TGCGCCAGCAGCTTGGGACCAGCGGGGGGCAGCACAGATACGCAGTATTTT.

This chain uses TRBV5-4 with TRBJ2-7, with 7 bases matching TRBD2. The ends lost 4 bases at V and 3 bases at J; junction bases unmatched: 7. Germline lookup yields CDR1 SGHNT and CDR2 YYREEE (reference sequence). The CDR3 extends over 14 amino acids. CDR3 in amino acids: CASSHAAGNYEQYF. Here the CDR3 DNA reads TGTGCCAGCAGCCACGCAGCGGGGAACTACGAGCAGTACTTC.

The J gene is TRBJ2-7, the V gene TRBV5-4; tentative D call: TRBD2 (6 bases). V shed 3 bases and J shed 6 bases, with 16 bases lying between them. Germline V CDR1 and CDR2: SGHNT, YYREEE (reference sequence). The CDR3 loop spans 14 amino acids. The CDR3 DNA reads TGTGCCAGCAGCTACGGCTGGGGGGTGAGCGAGCAGTACTTC. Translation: CASSYGWGVSEQYF.

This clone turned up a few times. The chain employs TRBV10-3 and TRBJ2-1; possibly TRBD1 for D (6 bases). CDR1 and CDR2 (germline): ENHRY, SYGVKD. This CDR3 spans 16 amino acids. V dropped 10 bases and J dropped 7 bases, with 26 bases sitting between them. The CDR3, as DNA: TGTGCCACCGACCTGACCACAGGGCGCCGGATGAATGAGCAGTTCTTC. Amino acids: CATDLTTGRRMNEQFF.

The CDR3 reads CASSTGQVLGYTF. For the CDR3, the DNA is TGTGCCAGCAGCACGGGACAGGTCCTGGGCTACACCTTC. The V call is TRBV5-4, the J call TRBJ1-2; 8 bases map to TRBD1. Losses at the gene ends were 4 bases for V and 8 bases for J; bases not matched to a gene: 7. The CDR3 is 13 amino acids. Germline V CDR1 and CDR2: SGHNT, YYREEE (reference sequence).

The CDR3, as DNA: TGCGCCAGCAGTGTCTCCAAGAGCTCCTACAATGAGCAGTTCTTC. Residues: CASSVSKSSYNEQFF. The chain employs TRBV10-1 and TRBJ2-1; D is undetermined. CDR3 length: 15 amino acids. V was shortened by 4 bases and J by 0 bases, with 10 bases between the two germline ends. Germline CDR1 reads WNHNN; CDR2 reads SYGVQD (reference sequence).

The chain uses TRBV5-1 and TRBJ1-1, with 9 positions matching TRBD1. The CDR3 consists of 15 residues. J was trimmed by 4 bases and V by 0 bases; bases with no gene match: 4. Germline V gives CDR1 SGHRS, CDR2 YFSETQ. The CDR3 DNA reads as TGCGCCAGCAGCTTGGGGGGACAGGGAACCACTGAAGCTTTCTTT. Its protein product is CASSLGGQGTTEAFF.

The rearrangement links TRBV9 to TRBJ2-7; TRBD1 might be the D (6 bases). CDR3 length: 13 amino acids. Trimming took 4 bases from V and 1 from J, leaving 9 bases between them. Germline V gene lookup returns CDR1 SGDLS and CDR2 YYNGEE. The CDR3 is CASSRGQSYEQYF. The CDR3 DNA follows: TGTGCCAGCAGCCGCGGACAGTCCTACGAGCAGTACTTC.

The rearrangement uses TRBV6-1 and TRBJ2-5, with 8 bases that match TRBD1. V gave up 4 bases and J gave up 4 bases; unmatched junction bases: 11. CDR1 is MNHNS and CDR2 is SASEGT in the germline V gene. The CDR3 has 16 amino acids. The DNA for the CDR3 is TGTGCCAGCAGTGCCGTCGGGACAGGTCTCACAGAGACCCAGTACTTC. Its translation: CASSAVGTGLTETQYF.

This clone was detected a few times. CDR3 sequence (DNA): TGTGCCAGTAAAGAGGGAGGCCTCGATGAAAAACTGTTTTTT. Translated, it gives CASKEGGLDEKLFF. This chain connects TRBV19 to TRBJ1-4; D remains ambiguous. The length of the CDR3 is 14 residues. Trimming took off 7 bases at V and 6 bases at J, with 15 bases between the two ends. In germline, CDR1 is LNHDA, CDR2 SQIVND (reference sequence).

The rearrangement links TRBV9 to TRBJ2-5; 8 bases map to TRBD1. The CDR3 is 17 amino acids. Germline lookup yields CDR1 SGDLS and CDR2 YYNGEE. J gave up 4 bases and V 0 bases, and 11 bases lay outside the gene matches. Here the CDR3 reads CASSVGPRQGSAETQYF. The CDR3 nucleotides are TGTGCCAGCAGCGTAGGCCCTCGACAGGGGTCGGCAGAGACCCAGTACTTC.

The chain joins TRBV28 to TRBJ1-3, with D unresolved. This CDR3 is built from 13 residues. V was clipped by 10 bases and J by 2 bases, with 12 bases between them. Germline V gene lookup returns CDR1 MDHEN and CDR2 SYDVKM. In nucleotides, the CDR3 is TGTGCCATCTCGTCTATAACTGGAAACACCATATATTTT. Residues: CAISSITGNTIYF. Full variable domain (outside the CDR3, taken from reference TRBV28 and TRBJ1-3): DVKVTQSSRYLVKRTGEKVFLECVQDMDHENMFWYRQDPGLGLRLIYFSYDVKMKEKGDIPEGYSVSREKKERFSLILESASTNQTSMYLCAISSITGNTIYFGEGSWLTVV.